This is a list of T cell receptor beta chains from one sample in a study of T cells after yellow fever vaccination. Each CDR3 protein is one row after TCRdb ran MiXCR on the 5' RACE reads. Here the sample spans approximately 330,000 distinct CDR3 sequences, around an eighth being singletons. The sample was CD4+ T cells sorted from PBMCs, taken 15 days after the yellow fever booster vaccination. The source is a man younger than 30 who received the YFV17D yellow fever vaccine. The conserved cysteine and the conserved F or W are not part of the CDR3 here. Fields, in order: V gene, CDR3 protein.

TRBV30	AWSQDSNQPQH
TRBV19	ASSIDWGTSGSSYEQY
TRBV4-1	ASSHEERGKETQY
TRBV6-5	ASSLLAASSYNEQF
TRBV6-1	ASSERGVRAPLH
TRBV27	ASSSHRGFYGYT
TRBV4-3	ASSQDWGDTQY
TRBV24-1	ATSDKTRHTQY
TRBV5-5	ASSFSYNEQF
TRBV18	ASSQRLVRTGELF
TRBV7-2	ASSLAGRVGSYNEQF
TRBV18	ASSSRQGRAGELF
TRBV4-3	ASSQRGAGGHT
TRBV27	ASSDPGADYGYT
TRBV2	ASSEGWAGELF
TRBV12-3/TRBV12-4	ASSRIAGGANTQY
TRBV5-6	ASSLLGGDRETQY
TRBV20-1	SATRTSDSNEQF
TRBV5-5	ASSLVQNEKLF
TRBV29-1	SVPTGNYGYT
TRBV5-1	ASSSSWGQETQY
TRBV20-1	SAPRGATDTQY
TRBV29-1	SVEEGAVETQY
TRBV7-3	ASSLTGGITGELF